The sequence of this TCR beta chain was determined in a study of spatial heterogeneity in lung cancer. Time point defined: blood at routine non-recurrence follow-up after resection. Unsorted whole RNA from tumor, nontumor lung or frozen PBMC underwent sequencing. At least ten counts were recorded for this clonotype. V lost 5 bases to trimming and J lost 4 bases, with 14 bases between them. The CDR3 runs 14 residues. From germline, CDR1 is SEHNR and CDR2 FQNEAQ (reference sequence). TCRdb re-called the 5' RACE reads through MiXCR, storing one row per CDR3 protein. Counted here are about 43,000 distinct CDR3 sequences, approximately 22% occurring once; the ten biggest clones make up about 7.2%.

The source is a female donor with early-stage non-small cell lung cancer. Specimen: PBMCs, collected at follow-up. The J gene is TRBJ2-5, the V gene TRBV7-9, with TRBD1 as a possible D gene (5 bases). The CDR3 sequence is CASSRLVQGETQYF. The CDR3 DNA reads as TGTGCCAGCAGCCGCCTAGTCCAGGGAGAGACCCAGTACTTC. The whole variable domain, remainder taken from reference TRBV7-9 and TRBJ2-5, is DTGVSQNPRHKITKRGQNVTFRCDPISEHNRLYWYRQTLGQGPEFLTYFQNEAQLEKSRLLSDRFSAERPKGSFSTLEIQRTEQGDSAMYLCASSRLVQGETQYFGPGTRLLVL.